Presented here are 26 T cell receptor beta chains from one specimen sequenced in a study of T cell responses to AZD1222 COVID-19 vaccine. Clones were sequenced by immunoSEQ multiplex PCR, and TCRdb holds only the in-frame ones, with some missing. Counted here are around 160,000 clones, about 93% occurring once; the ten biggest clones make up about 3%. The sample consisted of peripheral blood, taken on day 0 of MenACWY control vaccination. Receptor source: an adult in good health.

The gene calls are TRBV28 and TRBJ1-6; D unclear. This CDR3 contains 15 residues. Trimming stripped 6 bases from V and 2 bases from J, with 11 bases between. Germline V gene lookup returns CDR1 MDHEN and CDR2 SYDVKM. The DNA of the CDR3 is TGTGCCAGCAGGGCGCCAGGCCCCTATAATTCACCCCTCCACTTT. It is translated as CASRAPGPYNSPLHF.

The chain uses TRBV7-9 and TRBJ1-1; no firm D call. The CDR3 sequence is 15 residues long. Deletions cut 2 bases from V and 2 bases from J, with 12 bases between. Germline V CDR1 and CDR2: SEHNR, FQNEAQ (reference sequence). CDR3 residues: CASSLRAPINTEAFF. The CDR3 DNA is TGTGCCAGCAGCTTAAGGGCACCCATTAACACTGAAGCTTTCTTT.

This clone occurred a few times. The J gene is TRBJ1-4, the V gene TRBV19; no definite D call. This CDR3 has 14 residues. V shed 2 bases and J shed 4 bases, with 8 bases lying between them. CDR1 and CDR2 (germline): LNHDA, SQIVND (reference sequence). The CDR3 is CASSIRRSNEKLFF. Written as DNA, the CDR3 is TGTGCCAGTAGTATAAGGCGGAGTAATGAAAAACTGTTTTTT.

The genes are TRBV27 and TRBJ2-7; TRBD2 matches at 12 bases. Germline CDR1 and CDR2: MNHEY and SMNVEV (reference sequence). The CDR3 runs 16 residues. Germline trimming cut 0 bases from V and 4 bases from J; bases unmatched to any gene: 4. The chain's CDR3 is CASSLSTLAGGYEQYF. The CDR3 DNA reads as TGTGCCAGCAGTTTATCTACGCTAGCGGGAGGGTACGAGCAGTACTTC.

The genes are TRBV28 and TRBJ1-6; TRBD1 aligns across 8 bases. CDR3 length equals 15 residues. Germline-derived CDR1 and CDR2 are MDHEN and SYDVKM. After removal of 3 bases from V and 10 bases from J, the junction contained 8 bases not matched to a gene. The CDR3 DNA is TGTGCCAGCAGTTTCGAGGACAGGGATCGCTCACCCCTCCACTTT. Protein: CASSFEDRDRSPLHF.

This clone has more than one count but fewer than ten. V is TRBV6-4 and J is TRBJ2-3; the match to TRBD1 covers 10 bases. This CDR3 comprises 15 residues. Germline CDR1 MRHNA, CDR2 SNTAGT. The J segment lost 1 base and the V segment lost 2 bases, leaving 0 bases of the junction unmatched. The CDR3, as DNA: TGTGCCAGCAGTGACGGGACAGGGGGCACAGATACGCAGTATTTT. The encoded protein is CASSDGTGGTDTQYF.

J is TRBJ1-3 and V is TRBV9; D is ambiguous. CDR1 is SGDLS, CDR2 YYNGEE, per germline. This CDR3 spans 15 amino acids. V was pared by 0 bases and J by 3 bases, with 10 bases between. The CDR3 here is CASSVDSTHGNTIYF. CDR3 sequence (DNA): TGTGCCAGCAGCGTAGACAGCACCCATGGAAACACCATATATTTT.

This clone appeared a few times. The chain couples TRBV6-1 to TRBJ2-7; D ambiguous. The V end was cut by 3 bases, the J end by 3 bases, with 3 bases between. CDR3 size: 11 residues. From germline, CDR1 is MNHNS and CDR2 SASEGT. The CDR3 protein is CASSEGYEQYF. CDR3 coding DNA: TGTGCCAGCAGTGAGGGCTACGAGCAGTACTTC.

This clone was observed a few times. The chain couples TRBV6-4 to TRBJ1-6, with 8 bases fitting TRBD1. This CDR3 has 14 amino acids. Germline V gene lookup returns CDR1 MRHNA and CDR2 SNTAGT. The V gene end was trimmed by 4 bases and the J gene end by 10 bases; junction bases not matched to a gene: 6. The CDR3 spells CASSAGGHRSPLHF. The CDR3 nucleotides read TGTGCCAGCAGTGCAGGGGGCCATCGGTCACCCCTCCACTTT.

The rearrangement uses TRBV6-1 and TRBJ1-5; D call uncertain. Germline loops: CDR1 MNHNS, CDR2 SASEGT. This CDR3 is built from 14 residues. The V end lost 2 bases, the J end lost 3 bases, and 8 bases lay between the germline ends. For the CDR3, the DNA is TGTGCCAGCAGTGAATCTGGGTACAATCAGCCCCAGCATTTT. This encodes CASSESGYNQPQHF.

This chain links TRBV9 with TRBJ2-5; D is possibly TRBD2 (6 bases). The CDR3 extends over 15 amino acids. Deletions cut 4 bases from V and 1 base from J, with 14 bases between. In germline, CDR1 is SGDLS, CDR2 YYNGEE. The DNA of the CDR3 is TGTGCCAGCAGCCCCTCAGGGACTTTCCAAGAGACCCAGTACTTC. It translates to CASSPSGTFQETQYF.

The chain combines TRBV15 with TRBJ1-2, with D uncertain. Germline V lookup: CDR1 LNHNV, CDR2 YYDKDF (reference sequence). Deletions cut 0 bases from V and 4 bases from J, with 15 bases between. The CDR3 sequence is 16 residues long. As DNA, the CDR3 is TGTGCCACCAGCAGAGATAGGAGGTCGACCTCCTATGGCTACACCTTC. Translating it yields CATSRDRRSTSYGYTF. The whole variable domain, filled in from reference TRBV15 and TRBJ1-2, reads DAMVIQNPRYQVTQFGKPVTLSCSQTLNHNVMYWYQQKSSQAPKLLFHYYDKDFNNEADTPDNFQSRRPNTSFCFLDIRSPGLGDTAMYLCATSRDRRSTSYGYTFGSGTRLTVV.

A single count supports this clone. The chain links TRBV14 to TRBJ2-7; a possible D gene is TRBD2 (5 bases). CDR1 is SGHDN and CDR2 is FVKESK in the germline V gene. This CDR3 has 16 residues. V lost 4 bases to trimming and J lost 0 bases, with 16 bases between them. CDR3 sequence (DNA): TGTGCCAGCAGCCCCCTCCTGGGAGACCTCTCCTACGAGCAGTACTTC. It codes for CASSPLLGDLSYEQYF. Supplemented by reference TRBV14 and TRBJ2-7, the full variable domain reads EAGVTQFPSHSVIEKGQTVTLRCDPISGHDNLYWYRRVMGKEIKFLLHFVKESKQDESGMPNNRFLAERTGGTYSTLKVQPAELEDSGVYFCASSPLLGDLSYEQYFGPGTRLTVT.

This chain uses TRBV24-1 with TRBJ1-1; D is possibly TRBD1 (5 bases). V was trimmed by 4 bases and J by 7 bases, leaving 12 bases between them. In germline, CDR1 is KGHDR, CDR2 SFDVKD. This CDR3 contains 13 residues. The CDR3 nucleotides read TGTGCCACCAGTGACTCGGGACGGGATGAAGCTTTCTTT. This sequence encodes CATSDSGRDEAFF.

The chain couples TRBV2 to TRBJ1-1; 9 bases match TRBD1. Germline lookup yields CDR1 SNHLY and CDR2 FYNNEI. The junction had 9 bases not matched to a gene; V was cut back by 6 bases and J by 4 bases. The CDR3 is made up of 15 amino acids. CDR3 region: CASSPDRGFSTEAFF. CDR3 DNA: TGTGCCAGCAGCCCTGACAGGGGGTTTAGCACTGAAGCTTTCTTT. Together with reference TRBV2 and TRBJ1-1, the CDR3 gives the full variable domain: EPEVTQTPSHQVTQMGQEVILRCVPISNHLYFYWYRQILGQKVEFLVSFYNNEISEKSEIFDDQFSVERPDGSNFTLKIRSTKLEDSAMYFCASSPDRGFSTEAFFGQGTRLTVV.

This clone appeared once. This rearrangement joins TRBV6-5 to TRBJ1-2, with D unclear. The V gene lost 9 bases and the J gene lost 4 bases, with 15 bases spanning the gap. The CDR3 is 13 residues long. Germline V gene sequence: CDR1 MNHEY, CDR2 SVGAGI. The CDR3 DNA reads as TGTGCCAGTCGCTATCAAAGCGGCTATGGCTACACCTTC. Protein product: CASRYQSGYGYTF.

As DNA, the CDR3 is TGCGCCAGCATCAGTGACAGCTATAGCAATCAGCCCCAGCATTTT. Protein product: CASISDSYSNQPQHF. The rearrangement links TRBV10-1 to TRBJ1-5; D perhaps matches TRBD1 (5 bases). Looked up from germline, CDR1 is WNHNN and CDR2 is SYGVQD (reference sequence). The CDR3 runs 15 residues. V was clipped by 7 bases and J by 0 bases, with 13 bases between them.

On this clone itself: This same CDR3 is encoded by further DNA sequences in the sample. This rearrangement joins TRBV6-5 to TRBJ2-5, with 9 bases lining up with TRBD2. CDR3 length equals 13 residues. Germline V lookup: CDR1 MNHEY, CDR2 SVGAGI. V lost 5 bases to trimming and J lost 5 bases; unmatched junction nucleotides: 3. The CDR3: CASSPSGTETQYF. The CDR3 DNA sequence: TGTGCCAGCAGTCCTAGCGGGACGGAGACCCAGTACTTC.

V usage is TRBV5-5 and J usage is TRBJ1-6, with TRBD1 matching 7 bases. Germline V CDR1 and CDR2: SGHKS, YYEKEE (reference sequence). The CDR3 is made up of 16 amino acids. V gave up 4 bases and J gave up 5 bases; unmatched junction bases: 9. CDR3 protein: CASSKDTGVNNSPLHF. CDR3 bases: TGTGCCAGCAGCAAAGACACAGGGGTGAATAATTCACCCCTCCACTTT.

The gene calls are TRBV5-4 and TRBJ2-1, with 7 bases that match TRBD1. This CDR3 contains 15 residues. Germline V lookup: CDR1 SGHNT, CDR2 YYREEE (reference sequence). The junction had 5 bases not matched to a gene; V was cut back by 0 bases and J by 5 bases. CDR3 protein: CASSLGGGQHNEQFF. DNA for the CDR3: TGTGCCAGCAGCTTGGGAGGGGGACAGCACAATGAGCAGTTCTTC.

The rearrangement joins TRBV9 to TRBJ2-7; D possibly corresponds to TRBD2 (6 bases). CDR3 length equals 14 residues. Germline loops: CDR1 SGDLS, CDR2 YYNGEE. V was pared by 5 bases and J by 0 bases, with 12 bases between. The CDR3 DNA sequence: TGTGCCAGCAGTAAGACGGGGGACTCCTACGAGCAGTACTTC. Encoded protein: CASSKTGDSYEQYF.

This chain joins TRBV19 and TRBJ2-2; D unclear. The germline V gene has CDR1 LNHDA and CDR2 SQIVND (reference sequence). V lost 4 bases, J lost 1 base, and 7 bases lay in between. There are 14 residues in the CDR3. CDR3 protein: CASSTVGNTGELFF. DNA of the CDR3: TGTGCCAGTAGTACTGTAGGGAACACCGGGGAGCTGTTTTTT. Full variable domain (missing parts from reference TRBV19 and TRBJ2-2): DGGITQSPKYLFRKEGQNVTLSCEQNLNHDAMYWYRQDPGQGLRLIYYSQIVNDFQKGDIAEGYSVSREKKESFPLTVTSAQKNPTAFYLCASSTVGNTGELFFGEGSRLTVL.

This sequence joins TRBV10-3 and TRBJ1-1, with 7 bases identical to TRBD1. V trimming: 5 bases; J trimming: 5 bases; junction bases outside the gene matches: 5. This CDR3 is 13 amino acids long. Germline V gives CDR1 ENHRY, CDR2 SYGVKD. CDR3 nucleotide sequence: TGTGCCATCAGTTATATACAGGGGACTGAAGCTTTCTTT. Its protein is CAISYIQGTEAFF.

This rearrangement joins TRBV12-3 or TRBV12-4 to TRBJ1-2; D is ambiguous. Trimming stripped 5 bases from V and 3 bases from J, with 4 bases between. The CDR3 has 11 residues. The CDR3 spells CASSPDYGYTF. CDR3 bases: TGTGCCAGCAGTCCAGACTATGGCTACACCTTC.

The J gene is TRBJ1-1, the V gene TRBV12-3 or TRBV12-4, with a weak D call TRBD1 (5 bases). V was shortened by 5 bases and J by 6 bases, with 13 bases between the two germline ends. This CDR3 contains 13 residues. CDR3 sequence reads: CASSPRDRPEAFF. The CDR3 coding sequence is TGTGCCAGCAGTCCGCGGGACCGGCCTGAAGCTTTCTTT.

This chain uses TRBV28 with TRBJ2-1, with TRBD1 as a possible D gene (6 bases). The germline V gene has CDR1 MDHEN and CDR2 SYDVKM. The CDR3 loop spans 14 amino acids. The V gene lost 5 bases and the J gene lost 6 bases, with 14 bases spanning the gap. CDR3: CASSPQGRSNEQFF. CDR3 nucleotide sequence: TGTGCCAGCAGTCCACAGGGTCGGAGCAATGAGCAGTTCTTC.